The 27 T cell receptor beta chains listed next were all sequenced from one sample in a study of low-dose radiotherapy and immunotherapy resistance in tumors. The sample's time point: after trial treatment. Described treatment: LDRT plus nivolumab, ipilimumab, low-dose cyclophosphamide and aspirin (RACIN trial). First-strand cDNA relied on TRAV- and TRBV-specific primers spanning alpha and beta chains. The authors ran around 19 PCR cycles to amplify TCRs with a constant-region primer and V-primer adapter. TCRdb recomputed calls from the reads with MiXCR, one row per CDR3 protein. The sample contains approximately 91,000 distinct CDR3 sequences, more than 20% of which appear only once. The sequences come from PBMCs, collected after low-dose radiotherapy plus immunotherapy. These receptors were collected from a female donor with ovarian cancer.

This chain joins TRBV6-6 and TRBJ1-6; D perhaps matches TRBD1 (5 bases). Germline lookup yields CDR1 MNHNY and CDR2 SVGAGI (reference sequence). This CDR3 spans 14 amino acids. V was cut by 7 bases and J by 5 bases, with 12 bases left in between. This chain's CDR3 is CASTRGPDNSPLHF. CDR3 in DNA: TGTGCCAGCACCCGGGGCCCAGATAATTCACCCCTCCACTTT.

This clonotype came up many times. CDR3: CASSRRNVNTEAFF. The CDR3 DNA reads as TGTGCCAGCTCACGTCGGAATGTGAACACTGAAGCTTTCTTT. The chain carries TRBV12-3 or TRBV12-4 and TRBJ1-1; no clear D gene. Trimming removed 8 bases from V and 0 bases from J, with 13 bases in between. CDR3 length: 14 residues.

In its sample, this clonotype was seen many times. The chain couples TRBV9 to TRBJ2-3; no clear D gene. Germline loops: CDR1 SGDLS, CDR2 YYNGEE. V lost 0 bases and J lost 5, with 10 bases in between. The CDR3 consists of 14 residues. The CDR3 is CASSVEFREDTQYF. The CDR3, as DNA: TGTGCCAGCAGCGTAGAATTTCGCGAAGATACGCAGTATTTT.

The chain links TRBV6-6 to TRBJ1-5, with D tentatively TRBD1 (6 bases). Trimming stripped 4 bases from V and 7 bases from J, with 14 bases between. Germline assignment: CDR1 MNHNY and CDR2 SVGAGI (reference sequence). The CDR3 is 14 residues long. The CDR3 DNA reads TGTGCCAGCAGTTTGGGGGGGGCCAGCCAGCCCCAGCATTTT. Translating it yields CASSLGGASQPQHF.

This clonotype showed up many times. V gene TRBV29-1 combines with J gene TRBJ2-5; the match to TRBD2 covers 9 bases. Per germline, CDR1 SQVTM and CDR2 ANQGSEA. The V segment lost 0 bases and the J segment 5 bases; nucleotides outside the gene matches: 22. There are 20 residues in the CDR3. The DNA for the CDR3 is TGCAGCGTTGAAGAGTACACGTCGCTGGTAGCGGGAGATGGCGAGGAGACCCAGTACTTC. Amino acids: CSVEEYTSLVAGDGEETQYF.

This clonotype was recorded many times. The chain is built from TRBV20-1 and TRBJ2-5; 8 nucleotides match TRBD1. Looked up from germline, CDR1 is DFQATT and CDR2 is SNEGSKA (reference sequence). The CDR3 totals 12 residues. V lost 1 base to trimming and J lost 5 bases; unmatched junction nucleotides: 0. The CDR3 nucleotides read TGCAGTGCTAGAGGGGACAGGGAGACCCAGTACTTC. Translation gives CSARGDRETQYF.

The table lists this clonotype with many counts. The rearrangement uses TRBV18 and TRBJ1-1, with D possibly TRBD1 on 5 matching bases. Germline values: CDR1 KGHSH, CDR2 LQKENI. This CDR3 has 15 residues. Trimming took 5 bases from V and 2 from J, leaving 15 bases between them. In DNA, the CDR3 is TGTGCCAGCTCATGGGCAGGGAAGGGAAACACTGAAGCTTTCTTT. The encoded protein is CASSWAGKGNTEAFF.

This clonotype was detected ten times or more. The chain couples TRBV4-1 to TRBJ1-2; 10 bases line up with TRBD1. This CDR3 has 19 residues. The germline CDR1 and CDR2 sequences are MGHRA and YSYEKL. J was trimmed by 6 bases and V by 1 base; bases with no gene match: 17. In DNA form, the CDR3 reads TGCGCCAGCAGCCAAGCAACAGTACCCAAAGGGGGACAGGGGAATGGCTACACCTTC. Protein sequence: CASSQATVPKGGQGNGYTF.

This clonotype was seen repeatedly, ten times or more. The genes are TRBV11-2 and TRBJ2-3, with a weak D call TRBD1 (5 bases). Looked up from germline, CDR1 is SGHAT and CDR2 is FQNNGV. The CDR3 extends over 17 amino acids. V was shortened by 4 bases and J by 2 bases, with 19 bases between the two germline ends. This chain's CDR3 is CASSYSWGDSSTDTQYF. The CDR3 DNA follows: TGTGCCAGCAGCTATTCATGGGGCGACTCTTCCACAGATACGCAGTATTTT. Variable domain in full (rest from reference TRBV11-2 and TRBJ2-3): EAGVAQSPRYKIIEKRQSVAFWCNPISGHATLYWYQQILGQGPKLLIQFQNNGVVDDSQLPKDRFSAERLKGVDSTLKIQPAKLEDSAVYLCASSYSWGDSSTDTQYFGPGTRLTVL.

This clonotype was seen more than once but under ten times. A read error is the likely source, as a far larger clone sits one nucleotide away. The V and J genes are TRBV5-6 and TRBJ2-1; no definite D call. Trimming cost V 0 bases and J 10 bases, with 11 bases left between them. Germline V gene sequence: CDR1 SGHDT, CDR2 YYEEEE. The CDR3 consists of 13 residues. CDR3 in amino acids: CASSLGSHYEQFF. The CDR3, as DNA: TGTGCCAGCAGCTTGGGCAGCCACTACGAGCAGTTCTTC. Together with reference TRBV5-6 and TRBJ2-1, the CDR3 gives the full variable domain: DAGVTQSPTHLIKTRGQQVTLRCSPKSGHDTVSWYQQALGQGPQFIFQYYEEEERQRGNFPDRFSGHQFPNYSSELNVNALLLGDSALYLCASSLGSHYEQFFGPGTRLTVL.

This clonotype was picked up many times. The chain has TRBV5-5 and TRBJ2-1; TRBD2 matches at 12 bases. Germline CDR1 reads SGHKS; CDR2 reads YYEKEE (reference sequence). This CDR3 region has 16 residues. J gave up 2 bases and V 0 bases, and 0 bases lay outside the gene matches. Here the CDR3 reads CASSLGTSGAYNEQFF. CDR3 DNA sequence: TGTGCCAGCAGCTTGGGGACTAGCGGGGCCTACAATGAGCAGTTCTTC.

This clonotype was counted many times. The CDR3 sequence is CASRPPSPGTGGTEAFF. The CDR3 nucleotides read TGTGCCAGCAGGCCTCCCTCGCCCGGGACAGGGGGCACTGAAGCTTTCTTT. This chain joins TRBV2 and TRBJ1-1, with 11 positions matching TRBD1. The CDR3 runs to 17 residues. CDR1 and CDR2 from the germline V gene are SNHLY and FYNNEI. V shed 6 bases, J shed 4 bases, and the junction held 13 bases outside the gene matches.

The sample holds one count of this clonotype. A far larger clone is only one base removed, so a read error is likely. The chain joins TRBV11-2 to TRBJ1-2, with no clear D. The CDR3 is 13 amino acids. CDR1 SGHAT and CDR2 FQNNGV come from the germline V gene. CDR3 sequence reads: CASTPPGRYGYSF. CDR3 bases: TGTGCCAGCACCCCCCCTGGCCGATATGGCTACTCCTTC.

In this sample, this clonotype turned up many times. The V gene is TRBV2, the J gene TRBJ1-2; D might be TRBD1 (6 bases). V lost 5 bases and J lost 8, with 15 bases in between. In germline, CDR1 is SNHLY, CDR2 FYNNEI. This CDR3 has 13 residues. The CDR3 reads CASSLGGSWGYTF. For the CDR3, the DNA is TGTGCCAGCAGTTTAGGGGGTTCTTGGGGCTACACCTTC.

This clonotype was counted many times. The chain has TRBV5-1 and TRBJ2-3; D may match TRBD1 or TRBD2 (6 bases each). CDR1 is SGHRS, CDR2 YFSETQ, per germline. The V gene lost 1 base and the J gene lost 3 bases, with 15 bases spanning the gap. The CDR3 has 16 amino acids. The CDR3 region is CASSLWPGAGTDTQYF. The CDR3 bases are TGCGCCAGCAGCTTGTGGCCGGGGGCGGGGACAGATACGCAGTATTTT.

This clonotype was counted many times. The chain is built from TRBV20-1 and TRBJ1-5; TRBD1 matches 9 bases. The CDR3 runs 15 residues. J lost 3 bases, V lost 4 bases, and 7 bases had no gene match. The germline V gene has CDR1 DFQATT and CDR2 SNEGSKA (reference sequence). This CDR3 is CSAKPGTGHNQPQHF. DNA of the CDR3: TGCAGTGCTAAGCCCGGGACAGGGCACAATCAGCCCCAGCATTTT.

This clonotype was seen many times. This chain links TRBV12-3 or TRBV12-4 with TRBJ2-7; D gene ambiguous. The CDR3 length is 13 residues. V was shortened by 6 bases and J by 2 bases, with 11 bases between the two germline ends. In DNA, the CDR3 is TGTGCCAGCAGCCGCGCCATAGCCTACGAGCAGTACTTC. Residues: CASSRAIAYEQYF.

This clonotype occurred many times. V and J are TRBV29-1 and TRBJ1-2, with 8 bases matching TRBD1. Germline CDR1 reads SQVTM; CDR2 reads ANQGSEA. This CDR3 comprises 13 residues. With 6 bases clipped from V and 8 bases from J, the junction kept 11 bases outside the gene matches. The CDR3: CSVTGEFSRGYTF. The CDR3 coding sequence is TGCAGCGTGACAGGGGAGTTCTCGAGAGGCTACACCTTC.

This clonotype showed up many times. V is TRBV19 and J is TRBJ2-2, with 9 bases matching TRBD1. Losses at the gene ends were 7 bases for V and 4 bases for J; bases not matched to a gene: 13. Germline CDR1 LNHDA, CDR2 SQIVND (reference sequence). CDR3 size: 17 residues. The CDR3 here is CASIKGDRVSGTGELFF. CDR3 nucleotide sequence: TGTGCCAGTATAAAGGGGGACAGGGTGAGCGGCACCGGGGAGCTGTTTTTT.

This clonotype was seen many times. The chain couples TRBV5-1 to TRBJ2-7; no definite D call. The V gene's germline CDR1 is SGHRS and CDR2 YFSETQ. This CDR3 is 13 amino acids long. Trimming stripped 0 bases from V and 0 bases from J, with 4 bases between. The CDR3 nucleotides read TGCGCCAGCAGCTTGGACCCCTCCTACGAGCAGTACTTC. Translated: CASSLDPSYEQYF. The full variable domain, completed using reference TRBV5-1 and TRBJ2-7, is KAGVTQTPRYLIKTRGQQVTLSCSPISGHRSVSWYQQTPGQGLQFLFEYFSETQRNKGNFPGRFSGRQFSNSRSEMNVSTLELGDSALYLCASSLDPSYEQYFGPGTRLTVT.

Ten or more counts support this clonotype. The CDR3 protein is CASSPRQGGASQPQHF. For the CDR3, the DNA is TGTGCCAGCAGTCCCCGACAGGGAGGCGCGTCTCAGCCCCAGCATTTT. The chain joins TRBV2 to TRBJ1-5; 7 nucleotides agree with TRBD1. Trimming removed 5 bases from V and 6 bases from J; junction bases left unmatched: 13. Germline loops: CDR1 SNHLY, CDR2 FYNNEI. The CDR3 extends over 16 amino acids.

Ten or more counts support this clonotype. The chain joins TRBV5-4 to TRBJ1-2, with D maybe TRBD1 (5 bases). The CDR3 spans 14 residues. V shed 0 bases and J shed 7 bases, with 13 bases lying between them. The germline V gene encodes CDR1 SGHNT and CDR2 YYREEE (reference sequence). The CDR3 here is CASSLGQGSFGYTF. As DNA, the CDR3 is TGTGCCAGCAGCTTGGGGCAGGGTTCCTTTGGCTACACCTTC.

Comments on this clonotype: The DNA is omitted, as the CDR3 cannot be located on it reliably, and the CDR3 follows TCRdb's listing. This rearrangement joins TRBV24-1 to TRBJ1-4. 16 amino acids form the CDR3, both terminal residues included. Germline-derived CDR1 and CDR2 are KGHDR and SFDVKD. The CDR3 sequence is CATSDSGIREEKLFFF.

CDR3 sequence: CAISARGSGSEQFF. In DNA, the CDR3 is TGTGCCATCAGTGCTAGGGGATCAGGAAGCGAGCAGTTCTTC. The chain joins TRBV10-3 to TRBJ2-1, with a possible D match to TRBD1 (5 bases). Germline V gene lookup returns CDR1 ENHRY and CDR2 SYGVKD. Trimming left V 4 bases short and J 10 bases short, with 17 bases between. The CDR3 totals 14 residues.

The chain combines TRBV18 with TRBJ1-2; 7 nucleotides match TRBD1. The junction had 8 bases not matched to a gene; V was cut back by 3 bases and J by 4 bases. This CDR3 has 15 amino acids. Germline V gene data show CDR1 as KGHSH and CDR2 as LQKENI. In DNA, the CDR3 is TGTGCCAGCTCACCTCGGACAGGAGACTCCTATGGCTACACCTTC. Translation gives CASSPRTGDSYGYTF.

This clonotype was observed many times. This chain uses TRBV5-4 with TRBJ2-5; TRBD1 aligns across 7 bases. Germline trimming cut 4 bases from V and 7 bases from J; bases unmatched to any gene: 13. Germline V gene lookup returns CDR1 SGHNT and CDR2 YYREEE (reference sequence). There are 15 residues in the CDR3. The CDR3 region has the DNA TGTGCCAGCAGCCGTACAGGGGCTACAAGGGGGACCCAGTACTTC. Translated: CASSRTGATRGTQYF.

This clonotype was counted ten times or more. The CDR3 DNA sequence: TGTGCCAGCAGTTACGCCCTGACAGGGCAAGAGACCCAGTACTTC. Translation: CASSYALTGQETQYF. The rearrangement joins TRBV6-6 to TRBJ2-5, with TRBD1 matching over 7 bases. Germline V CDR1 and CDR2: MNHNY, SVGAGI (reference sequence). The CDR3 is 15 amino acids. J gave up 2 bases and V 2 bases, and 5 bases lay outside the gene matches.